A selection of T cell receptor beta chains follows, all from one sample in a study of blood T cells in healthy people across ages. TCRdb fed the 5' RACE reads into MiXCR, producing one record per CDR3 protein. There are a few hundred thousand distinct CDR3 sequences in the sample; more than 45% occur only once, and roughly 51% lies in the top ten. The sample consisted of blood. The receptors derive from a man in his sixties in good health. Both conserved end residues are part of each CDR3. A D gene is named only where the DNA matches it firmly. Clone size is not always given. Where it is, it says once, few, many or a class for expanded clones.

V: TRBV20-1; D: -; J: TRBJ2-3; size: -; CDR3: CGPRQGDTDTQYF; DNA: TGCGGCCCACGGCAGGGCGACACAGATACGCAGTATTTT
V: TRBV6-6; D: -; J: TRBJ1-2; size: few; CDR3: CASSPRGTPNYGYTF; DNA: TGTGCCAGCAGTCCCCGGGGGACACCGAACTATGGCTACACCTTC
V: TRBV12-3/TRBV12-4; D: -; J: TRBJ1-3; size: -; CDR3: CASSVPGGNTIYF; DNA: TGTGCCAGCAGTGTCCCAGGGGGAAACACCATATATTTT
V: TRBV6-2/TRBV6-3; D: -; J: TRBJ2-5; size: -; CDR3: CASSFWTSGETQYF; DNA: TGTGCCAGCAGTTTCTGGACCTCTGGGGAGACCCAGTACTTC
V: TRBV27; D: -; J: TRBJ1-4; size: once; CDR3: CASSLRNANEKLFF; DNA: TGTGCCAGCAGCTTGCGGAACGCTAATGAAAAACTGTTTTTT
V: TRBV11-2; D: -; J: TRBJ2-7; size: -; CDR3: CASSSSSRVYEQYF; DNA: TGTGCCAGCAGCTCCAGCTCCCGGGTCTACGAGCAGTACTTC
V: TRBV6-5; D: -; J: TRBJ1-4; size: -; CDR3: CASSRQDKKLFF; DNA: TGTGCCAGCAGCCGCCAGGATAAAAAACTGTTTTTT
V: TRBV7-2; D: TRBD2; J: TRBJ2-1; size: -; CDR3: CASSLFGTSGHNEQFF; DNA: TGTGCCAGCAGCCTGTTTGGGACTAGCGGGCACAATGAGCAGTTCTTC
V: TRBV7-2; D: TRBD2; J: TRBJ2-7; size: -; CDR3: CASRPPSGNSHEQYF; DNA: TGTGCCAGCAGACCCCCTAGCGGGAACTCCCACGAGCAGTACTTC
V: TRBV20-1; D: -; J: TRBJ2-1; size: -; CDR3: CSARDGGLTPNEQFF; DNA: TGCAGTGCTAGAGATGGGGGCTTAACGCCCAATGAGCAGTTCTTC
V: TRBV29-1; D: -; J: TRBJ2-7; size: many; CDR3: CSVDTSGVEQYF; DNA: TGCAGCGTTGACACTTCGGGGGTTGAGCAGTACTTC
V: TRBV28; D: -; J: TRBJ2-5; size: -; CDR3: CASSTLAPQETQYF; DNA: TGTGCCAGCAGTACCCTAGCCCCCCAAGAGACCCAGTACTTC
V: TRBV15; D: -; J: TRBJ2-3; size: -; CDR3: CATSRGVGTSNTQYF; DNA: TGTGCCACCAGCAGAGGAGTGGGCACCTCTAATACGCAGTATTTT
V: TRBV24-1; D: -; J: TRBJ2-3; size: -; CDR3: CATSDRGTAGDTQYF; DNA: TGTGCCACCAGTGACCGCGGGACGGCCGGAGATACGCAGTATTTT
V: TRBV6-2/TRBV6-3; D: TRBD1; J: TRBJ2-7; size: -; CDR3: CASSSGQGNYEQYF; DNA: TGTGCCAGCAGTTCCGGACAGGGTAACTACGAGCAGTACTTC
V: TRBV20-1; D: -; J: TRBJ2-5; size: -; CDR3: CSARDGAKETQYF; DNA: TGCAGTGCTAGAGATGGAGCAAAAGAGACCCAGTACTTC
V: TRBV14; D: TRBD1; J: TRBJ1-6; size: -; CDR3: CASSPQTGANSPLHF; DNA: TGTGCCAGCAGCCCCCAGACAGGGGCTAATTCACCCCTCCACTTT
V: TRBV11-2; D: TRBD2; J: TRBJ2-7; size: -; CDR3: CASSSSSGGNYEQYF; DNA: TGTGCCAGCAGCTCCTCCAGCGGGGGGAACTACGAGCAGTACTTC
V: TRBV7-2; D: -; J: TRBJ2-7; size: few; CDR3: CASSGGLVSDEQYF; DNA: TGTGCCAGCAGCGGGGGATTAGTTTCGGACGAGCAGTACTTC
V: TRBV30; D: TRBD1; J: TRBJ2-7; size: few; CDR3: CAWSGRDRGTYEQYF; DNA: TGTGCCTGGAGTGGGCGGGACAGGGGTACCTACGAGCAGTACTTC
V: TRBV20-1; D: -; J: TRBJ2-7; size: -; CDR3: CSAHRMGIYEQYF; DNA: TGCAGTGCCCATAGAATGGGGATCTACGAGCAGTACTTC
V: TRBV4-2; D: -; J: TRBJ1-1; size: -; CDR3: CASSPKRGTEAFF; DNA: TGTGCCAGCAGCCCTAAAAGGGGGACTGAAGCTTTCTTT
V: TRBV18; D: -; J: TRBJ1-5; size: -; CDR3: CASSSTAGGQPQHF; DNA: TGTGCCAGCTCATCCACAGCCGGGGGTCAGCCCCAGCATTTT
V: TRBV12-3/TRBV12-4; D: -; J: TRBJ2-7; size: -; CDR3: CASSPNPGIGEQYF; DNA: TGTGCCAGCAGTCCCAATCCGGGGATCGGGGAGCAGTACTTC
V: TRBV2; D: TRBD1; J: TRBJ2-7; size: few; CDR3: CASRKGQARYEQYF; DNA: TGTGCCAGCAGGAAAGGACAGGCTCGGTACGAGCAGTACTTC
V: TRBV4-3; D: -; J: TRBJ2-3; size: few; CDR3: CASSRSGNTDTQYF; DNA: TGCGCCAGCAGCCGGTCGGGTAACACAGATACGCAGTATTTT
V: TRBV7-2; D: TRBD1; J: TRBJ2-1; size: many; CDR3: CASSWDRVNNEQFF; DNA: TGTGCCAGCAGCTGGGACAGGGTAAATAATGAGCAGTTCTTC
V: TRBV14; D: -; J: TRBJ2-3; size: -; CDR3: CASSQDLPSTDTQYF; DNA: TGTGCCAGCAGCCAAGATCTACCTAGCACAGATACGCAGTATTTT
V: TRBV2; D: -; J: TRBJ1-2; size: -; CDR3: CASSAGVNYGYTF; DNA: TGTGCCAGCAGTGCAGGGGTCAACTATGGCTACACCTTC
V: TRBV27; D: TRBD1; J: TRBJ2-5; size: -; CDR3: CASSFRGPQETQYF; DNA: TGTGCCAGCAGTTTTAGGGGGCCTCAAGAGACCCAGTACTTC
V: TRBV29-1; D: -; J: TRBJ1-2; size: few; CDR3: CSVALTGYYTF; DNA: TGCAGCGTTGCCCTTACAGGTTACTACACCTTC
V: TRBV7-9; D: -; J: TRBJ2-1; size: -; CDR3: CASSLAGGRFGDEQFF; DNA: TGTGCCAGCAGCTTAGCGGGAGGCCGATTTGGGGATGAGCAGTTCTTC
V: TRBV20-1; D: -; J: TRBJ2-5; size: few; CDR3: CSAADKKETQYF; DNA: TGCAGTGCAGCCGACAAAAAAGAGACCCAGTACTTC
V: TRBV28; D: -; J: TRBJ2-6; size: -; CDR3: CASPTVGVGGANVLTF; DNA: TGTGCCAGCCCCACAGTAGGTGTTGGTGGGGCCAACGTCCTGACTTTC
V: TRBV7-2; D: -; J: TRBJ2-7; size: few; CDR3: CASSPAGAQAPYEQYF; DNA: TGTGCCAGCAGCCCCGCCGGGGCCCAAGCACCCTACGAGCAGTACTTC
V: TRBV7-2; D: TRBD2; J: TRBJ2-1; size: few; CDR3: CASSLDVGLAGNEQFF; DNA: TGTGCCAGCAGCTTAGATGTGGGACTAGCGGGTAATGAGCAGTTCTTC
V: TRBV28; D: -; J: TRBJ2-7; size: -; CDR3: CASRGDYEQYF; DNA: TGTGCCAGCAGGGGGGACTACGAGCAGTACTTC
V: TRBV6-2/TRBV6-3; D: -; J: TRBJ1-5; size: -; CDR3: CASSSQGGQPQHF; DNA: TGTGCCAGCAGCTCTCAAGGGGGTCAGCCCCAGCATTTT
V: TRBV6-5; D: TRBD2; J: TRBJ2-3; size: -; CDR3: CASSWSGGAPDTQYF; DNA: TGTGCCAGCAGTTGGAGCGGGGGGGCCCCCGATACGCAGTATTTT
V: TRBV6-1; D: -; J: TRBJ1-6; size: -; CDR3: CASSEAGENSPLHF; DNA: TGTGCCAGCAGTGAAGCAGGGGAAAATTCACCCCTCCACTTT
V: TRBV29-1; D: TRBD2; J: TRBJ2-7; size: many; CDR3: CSVPAGSSSYEQYF; DNA: TGCAGCGTCCCAGCGGGGTCGAGCTCCTACGAGCAGTACTTC
V: TRBV12-3/TRBV12-4; D: -; J: TRBJ2-7; size: -; CDR3: CASSLRWGYEQYF; DNA: TGTGCCAGCAGCTTACGTTGGGGCTACGAGCAGTACTTC
V: TRBV6-2/TRBV6-3; D: -; J: TRBJ2-7; size: -; CDR3: CASWTTETYEQYF; DNA: TGTGCCAGTTGGACTACTGAAACCTACGAGCAGTACTTC
V: TRBV7-9; D: TRBD2; J: TRBJ2-5; size: few; CDR3: CASSLKKAGVGNEQYF; DNA: TGTGCCAGCAGCTTAAAAAAGGCGGGAGTCGGAAATGAGCAGTACTTC
V: TRBV10-2; D: -; J: TRBJ2-5; size: -; CDR3: CASSSTGLAGETQYF; DNA: TGCGCCAGCAGTAGTACGGGACTTGCGGGGGAGACCCAGTACTTC
V: TRBV7-9; D: TRBD2; J: TRBJ2-5; size: -; CDR3: CASSLGSSGRGYNEQYF; DNA: TGTGCCAGCAGCTTAGGTTCCAGCGGGAGAGGATACAATGAGCAGTACTTC
V: TRBV9; D: TRBD2; J: TRBJ2-3; size: -; CDR3: CASSRGAGGGTDTQYF; DNA: TGTGCCAGCAGCAGGGGGGCGGGAGGAGGCACAGATACGCAGTATTTT
V: TRBV11-1; D: TRBD1; J: TRBJ1-2; size: -; CDR3: CASSQGDSDANYGYTF; DNA: TGTGCCAGCAGCCAGGGGGACAGCGACGCTAACTATGGCTACACCTTC
V: TRBV20-1; D: -; J: TRBJ1-5; size: few; CDR3: CSAGVGSQPQHF; DNA: TGCAGTGCGGGGGTTGGGAGTCAGCCCCAGCATTTT
V: TRBV20-1; D: -; J: TRBJ1-4; size: -; CDR3: CSAREANEKLFF; DNA: TGCAGTGCTAGAGAGGCCAATGAAAAACTGTTTTTT